These 20 T cell receptor beta chains were sequenced from one sample in a study of T cells expressing NK-cell markers. TCRdb re-called the 5' RACE reads; one entry per CDR3 protein, DNA not given. Its clone listing holds 350,000 to 450,000 distinct CDR3 sequences. Material: blood T cells: a sorted CD56 or NKG2C T cell subset, CD4+ or CD8+ T cells, or bulk PBMC T cells (not recorded which). The origin of the receptors is a man aged 18 to 69 in good health.

The chain carries TRBV6-1 and TRBJ1-5; without DNA, the TCRdb call of TRBD1 cannot be checked. Germline lookup yields CDR1 MNHNS and CDR2 SASEGT. The CDR3 runs 15 residues. CDR3 region: CASSERGTSNQPQHF.

The gene calls are TRBV6-1 and TRBJ2-7. The germline V gene has CDR1 MNHNS and CDR2 SASEGT. The CDR3 length is 13 residues. CDR3 loop: CASMLTGHHEQYF.

The chain is built from TRBV7-3 and TRBJ2-5; the D gene TCRdb calls, TRBD1, cannot be checked with no DNA. The germline gives CDR1 SGHTA, CDR2 FQGTGA. CDR3 length: 15 amino acids. CDR3 region: CASSLGGTPKETQYF.

The chain joins TRBV5-6 to TRBJ2-7; TCRdb gives TRBD1 as the D gene, but with no DNA this cannot be confirmed. This CDR3 contains 13 residues. Germline loops: CDR1 SGHDT, CDR2 YYEEEE. The CDR3 protein is CASSLDARQYQYF. The full variable domain, completed using reference TRBV5-6 and TRBJ2-7, is DAGVTQSPTHLIKTRGQQVTLRCSPKSGHDTVSWYQQALGQGPQFIFQYYEEEERQRGNFPDRFSGHQFPNYSSELNVNALLLGDSALYLCASSLDARQYQYFGPGTRLTVT.

The CDR3 protein is CASSIGTSGGPGANVLTF. The chain has TRBV6-1 and TRBJ2-6; the D call of TRBD2 rests on TCRdb alone, since no DNA is present to check it. The CDR3 runs to 18 residues. Germline CDR1 and CDR2: MNHNS and SASEGT.

CDR3 residues: CARMRGRGLLREQYF. This chain uses TRBV27 with TRBJ2-7; TCRdb picks TRBD2, but there is no DNA to check that call. The CDR3 contains 15 residues. The germline V gene has CDR1 MNHEY and CDR2 SMNVEV (reference sequence).

The rearrangement joins TRBV20-1 to TRBJ2-5; there is no DNA to check the TCRdb D call of TRBD1. Per the germline V gene, CDR1 is DFQATT and CDR2 is SNEGSKA (reference sequence). This CDR3 comprises 12 residues. The CDR3 spells CSYRGGQETQYF.

The chain is built from TRBV29-1 and TRBJ2-3; TCRdb gives TRBD1 as the D gene, but with no DNA this cannot be confirmed. CDR3 length: 15 residues. CDR1 and CDR2 from the germline V gene are SQVTM and ANQGSEA. This chain's CDR3 is CSVEGGQGGTDTQYF.

The chain joins TRBV20-1 to TRBJ2-1; absent DNA, TCRdb's TRBD1 call cannot be checked. The CDR3 sequence is 13 residues long. Germline CDR1 reads DFQATT; CDR2 reads SNEGSKA (reference sequence). The CDR3: CSAPVTGYNEQFF.

The V gene is TRBV13, the J gene TRBJ1-5; TCRdb lists TRBD1, though no DNA is available to test this call. This CDR3 spans 14 amino acids. In germline, CDR1 is PRHDT, CDR2 FYEKMQ (reference sequence). CDR3 amino acids: CASSLGPGNQPQHF. Full variable domain (missing parts from reference TRBV13 and TRBJ1-5): AAGVIQSPRHLIKEKRETATLKCYPIPRHDTVYWYQQGPGQDPQFLISFYEKMQSDKGSIPDRFSAQQFSDYHSELNMSSLELGDSALYFCASSLGPGNQPQHFGDGTRLSIL.

This chain connects TRBV7-6 to TRBJ2-3. This CDR3 is built from 15 residues. Germline loops: CDR1 SGHVS, CDR2 FNYEAQ. CDR3 region: CASSPSGSVADTQYF.

This chain links TRBV3-1 with TRBJ2-1; as DNA is missing, the TRBD1 call by TCRdb cannot be tested. This CDR3 has 15 residues. CDR1 and CDR2 (germline): LGHDT, YNNKEL (reference sequence). CDR3 amino acids: CASSHRGADYNEQFF.

The CDR3 sequence: CASSPTARGASYEQYF. This rearrangement joins TRBV3-1 to TRBJ2-7; there is no DNA to check the TCRdb D call of TRBD2. The CDR3 extends over 16 amino acids. Germline V lookup: CDR1 LGHDT, CDR2 YNNKEL (reference sequence).

J is TRBJ2-7 and V is TRBV2; lacking DNA, the TRBD1 call made by TCRdb goes unchecked. Germline V CDR1 and CDR2: SNHLY, FYNNEI. This CDR3 spans 14 amino acids. The CDR3 is CASSARTGIYEQYF.

The chain uses TRBV11-3 and TRBJ2-1; the D call from TCRdb, TRBD2, cannot be confirmed without DNA. The germline V gene has CDR1 SGHNT and CDR2 YENEEA. The length of the CDR3 is 16 residues. The CDR3 region is CASSLDPRGSYNEQFF.

V and J are TRBV2 and TRBJ1-5. CDR1 SNHLY and CDR2 FYNNEI come from the germline V gene. The CDR3 spans 16 residues. CDR3: CASSVGRAQRNQPQHF.

V gene TRBV6-1 combines with J gene TRBJ2-2. This CDR3 is 14 amino acids long. Germline V lookup: CDR1 MNHNS, CDR2 SASEGT. This chain's CDR3 is CASYGSRNTGELFF.

The genes are TRBV7-8 and TRBJ2-5; TCRdb designates TRBD1, a call that cannot be tested without DNA. The CDR3 has 15 amino acids. The germline V gene has CDR1 SGHVS and CDR2 FQNEAQ. CDR3 sequence reads: CASSLGLILKETQYF.

V gene TRBV12-5 combines with J gene TRBJ1-6; TCRdb reports TRBD1, a call that lacks DNA to check it against. The CDR3 totals 15 residues. Germline-derived CDR1 and CDR2 are LGHNT and FRNRAP. This CDR3 reads CASGPLAAPGSPLHF.

The chain has TRBV3-1 and TRBJ1-1; the TRBD1 assignment by TCRdb is unverifiable without DNA. The length of the CDR3 is 20 residues. Germline CDR1 is LGHDT and CDR2 is YNNKEL (reference sequence). CDR3 amino acids: CASSQDLGRGLPGQGTEAFF.